The present T cell receptor beta chain was sequenced within a study of response to subunit inactivated influenza vaccine. The study, taken as a whole, reports: T cells newly recruited by each seasonal influenza vaccination are few, the authors suggested.

Remarks on this clonotype: Its antigen is not known.

The CDR3 totals 14 residues. Germline CDR1 MGHRA, CDR2 YSYEKL. V lost 4 bases to trimming and J lost 8 bases, with 17 bases between them. TCRdb reprocessed the RT-PCR reads via MiXCR and lists one record per CDR3 protein. This sample has 500,000 or so distinct CDR3 sequences, with about 15% found just once. Sequenced here: CD4+ T cells sorted from PBMCs, sampled around 25 months after vaccination. The clonotype was recovered from a man aged 45 to 75 who received an inactivated influenza vaccine. The J gene is TRBJ1-2, the V gene TRBV4-1, with no clear D. In DNA, the CDR3 is TGCGCCAGCAGCCCCATTCTTCCGACAAGCGGCTACACCTTC. Its protein product is CASSPILPTSGYTF.